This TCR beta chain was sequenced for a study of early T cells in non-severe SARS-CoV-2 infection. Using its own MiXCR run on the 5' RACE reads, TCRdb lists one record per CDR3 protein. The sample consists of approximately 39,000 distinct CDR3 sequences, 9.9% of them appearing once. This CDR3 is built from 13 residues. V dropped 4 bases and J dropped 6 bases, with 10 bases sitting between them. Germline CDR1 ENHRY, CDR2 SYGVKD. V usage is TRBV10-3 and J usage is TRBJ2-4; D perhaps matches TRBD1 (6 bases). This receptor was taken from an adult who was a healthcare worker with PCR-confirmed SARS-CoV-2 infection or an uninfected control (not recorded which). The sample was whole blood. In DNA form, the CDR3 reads TGTGCCATCAGTGCAGGGGCGGGAAACATTCAGTACTTC. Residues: CAISAGAGNIQYF.